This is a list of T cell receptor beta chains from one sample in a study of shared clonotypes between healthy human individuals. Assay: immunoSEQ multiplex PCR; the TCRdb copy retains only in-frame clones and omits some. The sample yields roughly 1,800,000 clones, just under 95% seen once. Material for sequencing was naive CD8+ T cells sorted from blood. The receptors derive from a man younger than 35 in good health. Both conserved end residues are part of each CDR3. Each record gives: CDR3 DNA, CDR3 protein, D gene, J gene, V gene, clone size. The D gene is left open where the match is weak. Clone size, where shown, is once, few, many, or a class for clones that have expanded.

CDR3 DNA: TGTGCCAGCACCAAGACAGGGGAGGGCACTGAAGCTTTCTTT; CDR3 protein: CASTKTGEGTEAFF; D gene: TRBD1; J gene: TRBJ1-1; V gene: TRBV6-5; clone size: -
CDR3 DNA: TGTGCCACCAGCAGAGATGTCGCGACTAGCGGGAGGTACACCGGGGAGCTGTTTTTT; CDR3 protein: CATSRDVATSGRYTGELFF; D gene: TRBD2; J gene: TRBJ2-2; V gene: TRBV15; clone size: -
CDR3 DNA: TGTGCCAGCAGCCGAAACACCATATATTTT; CDR3 protein: CASSRNTIYF; D gene: -; J gene: TRBJ1-3; V gene: TRBV2; clone size: few
CDR3 DNA: TGTGCCAGCAGTTTATCTGCAGGATCGAACTCCTACGAGCAGTACTTC; CDR3 protein: CASSLSAGSNSYEQYF; D gene: -; J gene: TRBJ2-7; V gene: TRBV27; clone size: -
CDR3 DNA: TGTGCCAGCAGCTACCTGGGAGATAACTATGGCTACACCTTC; CDR3 protein: CASSYLGDNYGYTF; D gene: -; J gene: TRBJ1-2; V gene: TRBV14; clone size: -
CDR3 DNA: TGTGCCAGCAGCGCCAACAGGGGGCCTTACAATGAGCAGTTCTTC; CDR3 protein: CASSANRGPYNEQFF; D gene: TRBD1; J gene: TRBJ2-1; V gene: TRBV7-6; clone size: -
CDR3 DNA: TGTGCCAGCAGCTTATTTACGGGGTTCGGACTAGCGGGAGCAGATACGCAGTATTTT; CDR3 protein: CASSLFTGFGLAGADTQYF; D gene: TRBD2; J gene: TRBJ2-3; V gene: TRBV7-6; clone size: -
CDR3 DNA: TGCGCCAGCAGCCAAGACGCAGGGGACAATCAGCCCCAGCATTTT; CDR3 protein: CASSQDAGDNQPQHF; D gene: -; J gene: TRBJ1-5; V gene: TRBV4-1; clone size: -
CDR3 DNA: TGCGCCAGCAGCCAAGGCAGGAACACCGGGGAGCTGTTTTTT; CDR3 protein: CASSQGRNTGELFF; D gene: -; J gene: TRBJ2-2; V gene: TRBV4-3; clone size: -
CDR3 DNA: TGTGCCAGCAGCTTAATGGTTACATATTACGAGCAGTACTTC; CDR3 protein: CASSLMVTYYEQYF; D gene: -; J gene: TRBJ2-7; V gene: TRBV5-6; clone size: -
CDR3 DNA: TGTGCCAGCAGCCAAACCGGAGCGGGGAGCTCCTACGAGCAGTACTTC; CDR3 protein: CASSQTGAGSSYEQYF; D gene: TRBD2; J gene: TRBJ2-7; V gene: TRBV11-2; clone size: -
CDR3 DNA: TGTGCCAGCAGCTTAGGGGACTATAGCACAGATACGCAGTATTTT; CDR3 protein: CASSLGDYSTDTQYF; D gene: TRBD2; J gene: TRBJ2-3; V gene: TRBV11-3; clone size: -
CDR3 DNA: TGCGCCAGCAGCTTTACGAATGCAGTCGTTACCTACGAGCAGTACTTC; CDR3 protein: CASSFTNAVVTYEQYF; D gene: -; J gene: TRBJ2-7; V gene: TRBV5-1; clone size: -
CDR3 DNA: TGCGCCAGCAGCTTAGATGGGAATGAGCAGTTCTTC; CDR3 protein: CASSLDGNEQFF; D gene: -; J gene: TRBJ2-1; V gene: TRBV4-3; clone size: -
CDR3 DNA: TGTGCCAGCAGTGAAGGCATTACTAGCGGGGGGCACAATGAGCAGTTCTTC; CDR3 protein: CASSEGITSGGHNEQFF; D gene: TRBD2; J gene: TRBJ2-1; V gene: TRBV6-1; clone size: -
CDR3 DNA: TGTGCCAGCAGTGAAGTAATAGCGGGGGGGCCTGGAGATACGCAGTATTTT; CDR3 protein: CASSEVIAGGPGDTQYF; D gene: TRBD2; J gene: TRBJ2-3; V gene: TRBV6-1; clone size: -
CDR3 DNA: TGCGCCAGCAGCCAAGCTGAAGGGGGCGGACGGAGTCAAGCTTTCTTT; CDR3 protein: CASSQAEGGGRSQAFF; D gene: TRBD1; J gene: TRBJ1-1; V gene: TRBV4-1; clone size: -
CDR3 DNA: TGTGCCAGCAGCCTGGGACAGGGGGCGATCGATGAGCAGTTCTTC; CDR3 protein: CASSLGQGAIDEQFF; D gene: TRBD1; J gene: TRBJ2-1; V gene: TRBV7-8; clone size: -
CDR3 DNA: TGTGCCAGCAGTTTAAATATAGGGGGATTAAGGGATACGCAGTATTTT; CDR3 protein: CASSLNIGGLRDTQYF; D gene: -; J gene: TRBJ2-3; V gene: TRBV27; clone size: -
CDR3 DNA: TGTGCCAGCAGCTTCGGGACTAGCGAATACGAGCAGTACTTC; CDR3 protein: CASSFGTSEYEQYF; D gene: TRBD2; J gene: TRBJ2-7; V gene: TRBV5-6; clone size: -
CDR3 DNA: TGCAGCGTTGAACCCTACAACACCGGGGAGCTGTTTTTT; CDR3 protein: CSVEPYNTGELFF; D gene: -; J gene: TRBJ2-2; V gene: TRBV29-1; clone size: -
CDR3 DNA: TGTGCCAGCAGTTTATGGGACGGTCTCAATGAGCAGTTCTTC; CDR3 protein: CASSLWDGLNEQFF; D gene: -; J gene: TRBJ2-1; V gene: TRBV27; clone size: -
CDR3 DNA: TGTGCCAGCAGTTTAACTAGCGGGGAGGCCGGCACCGGGGAGCTGTTTTTT; CDR3 protein: CASSLTSGEAGTGELFF; D gene: TRBD2; J gene: TRBJ2-2; V gene: TRBV27; clone size: -
CDR3 DNA: TGTGCCAGCAGCTTGTCAGGGTTCTCCTACAATGAGCAGTTCTTC; CDR3 protein: CASSLSGFSYNEQFF; D gene: -; J gene: TRBJ2-1; V gene: TRBV5-6; clone size: -
CDR3 DNA: TGTGCCAGCAGCACCGGGACTTCCACAGATACGCAGTATTTT; CDR3 protein: CASSTGTSTDTQYF; D gene: -; J gene: TRBJ2-3; V gene: TRBV6-6; clone size: once
CDR3 DNA: TGTGCCAGCAGTTCGGGGACAGGGGCAATGAACACTGAAGCTTTCTTT; CDR3 protein: CASSSGTGAMNTEAFF; D gene: TRBD1; J gene: TRBJ1-1; V gene: TRBV27; clone size: -
CDR3 DNA: TGCAGCGTTGAAGATCTAGCGGGGGCCTCGACAAGGTCCTACAATGAGCAGTTCTTC; CDR3 protein: CSVEDLAGASTRSYNEQFF; D gene: TRBD2; J gene: TRBJ2-1; V gene: TRBV29-1; clone size: -
CDR3 DNA: TGTGCCACGACAGGGGGCTTATATAGCAATCAGCCCCAGCATTTT; CDR3 protein: CATTGGLYSNQPQHF; D gene: TRBD1; J gene: TRBJ1-5; V gene: TRBV19; clone size: few
CDR3 DNA: TGTGCCAGCAGCCAGCGAACCACGGGAGTTAACACTGAAGCTTTCTTT; CDR3 protein: CASSQRTTGVNTEAFF; D gene: -; J gene: TRBJ1-1; V gene: TRBV13; clone size: -
CDR3 DNA: TGTGCCAGCAACCTTGCTTTTTCGGGGCGGCCAAAAGATACGCAGTATTTT; CDR3 protein: CASNLAFSGRPKDTQYF; D gene: -; J gene: TRBJ2-3; V gene: TRBV11-2; clone size: -
CDR3 DNA: TGTGCCAGCTCACTCAGTGAGTGGGCCATCCGCGAGCAGTACTTC; CDR3 protein: CASSLSEWAIREQYF; D gene: -; J gene: TRBJ2-7; V gene: TRBV18; clone size: -
CDR3 DNA: TGCGCCAGCAGCCAAGATCTGGGCAATGAGCAGTTCTTC; CDR3 protein: CASSQDLGNEQFF; D gene: -; J gene: TRBJ2-1; V gene: TRBV4-3; clone size: -
CDR3 DNA: TGTGCCAGCAGCCGGACGCGCGTTCAAGACAATGAGCAGTTCTTC; CDR3 protein: CASSRTRVQDNEQFF; D gene: -; J gene: TRBJ2-1; V gene: TRBV7-6; clone size: -
CDR3 DNA: TGTGCCAGCAGCGTAGAGGCGGCTAGTGGGGATGGCTACACCTTC; CDR3 protein: CASSVEAASGDGYTF; D gene: -; J gene: TRBJ1-2; V gene: TRBV9; clone size: -
CDR3 DNA: TGTGCCAGCAGCTCCCCTGGGGGAGTAGATACGCAGTATTTT; CDR3 protein: CASSSPGGVDTQYF; D gene: -; J gene: TRBJ2-3; V gene: TRBV13; clone size: -
CDR3 DNA: TGTGCCAGCAGTGACCCCGAGGGGAACACTGAAGCTTTCTTT; CDR3 protein: CASSDPEGNTEAFF; D gene: -; J gene: TRBJ1-1; V gene: TRBV25-1; clone size: once
CDR3 DNA: TGTGCCAGCAGCTTGGACAGGGCCTATAATTCACCCCTCCACTTT; CDR3 protein: CASSLDRAYNSPLHF; D gene: TRBD1; J gene: TRBJ1-6; V gene: TRBV7-9; clone size: -
CDR3 DNA: TGTGCCAGCAGTGGGAGCGGGGGGCCGGGGGAGACCCAGTACTTC; CDR3 protein: CASSGSGGPGETQYF; D gene: TRBD2; J gene: TRBJ2-5; V gene: TRBV7-8; clone size: -
CDR3 DNA: TGTGCCAGCAGCGTAGGAAACTCAGCCTACGAGCAGTACTTC; CDR3 protein: CASSVGNSAYEQYF; D gene: -; J gene: TRBJ2-7; V gene: TRBV9; clone size: once
CDR3 DNA: TGTGCCAGCAGCGGTTCCGGGACAGGGTTTCTCGATGAGCAGTTCTTC; CDR3 protein: CASSGSGTGFLDEQFF; D gene: TRBD1; J gene: TRBJ2-1; V gene: TRBV5-4; clone size: -
CDR3 DNA: TGTGCCAGCAGCCTACCCATGACGAATGAGCAGTTCTTC; CDR3 protein: CASSLPMTNEQFF; D gene: -; J gene: TRBJ2-1; V gene: TRBV11-2; clone size: once
CDR3 DNA: TGTGCCTGCGACGCGGACCCTAATGAAAAACTGTTTTTT; CDR3 protein: CACDADPNEKLFF; D gene: -; J gene: TRBJ1-4; V gene: TRBV30; clone size: -